The TCR beta chain under discussion was sequenced for a study of neurological immune-mediated disorders. General observations from the study: None of the CDR3 amino acid sequences in expanded clones turned up in more than one subject, which points to private repertoires in all groups. Expansion of TCR clones was greatest in HTLV-1-associated myelopathy and smallest in multiple sclerosis, where it fell below that of healthy controls.

TCRdb re-called the 5' RACE reads through MiXCR, storing one row per CDR3 protein. Here the sample spans over 15,000 distinct CDR3 sequences, approximately 15% being singletons. This clonotype is termed medium-sized (0.01 to 0.1%). Its antigen is not known. The CDR3 length is 15 residues. From germline, CDR1 is LGHDT and CDR2 YNNKEL (reference sequence). After removal of 4 bases from V and 4 bases from J, the junction contained 4 bases not matched to a gene. Input material: PBMCs. This TCR was sampled from a man aged 60 to 69 with HTLV-1-associated myelopathy (HAM/TSP). The rearrangement joins TRBV3-1 to TRBJ1-4, with TRBD1 matching 9 bases. The CDR3 sequence: CASSPTGGVNEKLFF. The CDR3, as DNA: TGTGCCAGCAGCCCAACAGGGGGCGTTAATGAAAAACTGTTTTTT.